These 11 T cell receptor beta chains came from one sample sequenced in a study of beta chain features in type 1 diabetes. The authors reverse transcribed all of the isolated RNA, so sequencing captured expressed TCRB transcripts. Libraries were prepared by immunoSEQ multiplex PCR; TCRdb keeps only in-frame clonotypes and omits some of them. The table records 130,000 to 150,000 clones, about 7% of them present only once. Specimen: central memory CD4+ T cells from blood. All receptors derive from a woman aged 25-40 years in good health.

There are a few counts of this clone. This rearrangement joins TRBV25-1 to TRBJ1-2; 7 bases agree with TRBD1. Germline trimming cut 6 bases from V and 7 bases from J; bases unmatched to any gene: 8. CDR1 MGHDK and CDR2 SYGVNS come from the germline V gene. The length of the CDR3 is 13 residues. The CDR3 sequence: CASSLRQGSGYTF. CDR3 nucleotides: TGTGCCAGCAGCCTCAGACAGGGCTCTGGCTACACCTTC.

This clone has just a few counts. In nucleotides, the CDR3 is TGTGCCAGCTCATCAGGCCAGGGGGGAACGAACACTGAAGCTTTCTTT. This encodes CASSSGQGGTNTEAFF. The J gene is TRBJ1-1, the V gene TRBV18; 7 positions agree with TRBD1. Germline CDR1 KGHSH, CDR2 LQKENI. CDR3 length: 16 amino acids. V shed 5 bases and J 1 base; nucleotides not matched to a gene: 10.

CDR3 DNA sequence: TGTGCCAGCAGCTCGACTAGCGTAGCCTACGAGCAGTACTTC. It translates to CASSSTSVAYEQYF. V is TRBV11-3 and J is TRBJ2-7, with 8 bases lining up with TRBD2. CDR3 length: 14 amino acids. V shed 4 bases and J 2 bases; nucleotides not matched to a gene: 4. CDR1 SGHNT and CDR2 YENEEA come from the germline V gene. The complete variable domain, with remaining parts taken from reference TRBV11-3 and TRBJ2-7, reads EAGVVQSPRYKIIEKKQPVAFWCNPISGHNTLYWYLQNLGQGPELLIRYENEEAVDDSQLPKDRFSAERLKGVDSTLKIQPAELGDSAVYLCASSSTSVAYEQYFGPGTRLTVT.

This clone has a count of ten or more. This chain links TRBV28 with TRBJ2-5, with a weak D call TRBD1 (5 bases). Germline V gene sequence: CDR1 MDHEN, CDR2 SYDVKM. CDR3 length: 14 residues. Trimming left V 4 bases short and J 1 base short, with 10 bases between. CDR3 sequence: CASSSSGIQETQYF. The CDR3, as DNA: TGTGCCAGCAGTTCCTCAGGGATCCAAGAGACCCAGTACTTC.

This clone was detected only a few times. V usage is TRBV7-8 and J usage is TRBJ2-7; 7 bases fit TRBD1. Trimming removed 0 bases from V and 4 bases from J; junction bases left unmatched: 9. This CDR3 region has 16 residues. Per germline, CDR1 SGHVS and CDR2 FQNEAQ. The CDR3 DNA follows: TGTGCCAGCAGCTTAGCTCCGAGTGCAGGGGGATACGAGCAGTACTTC. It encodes CASSLAPSAGGYEQYF.

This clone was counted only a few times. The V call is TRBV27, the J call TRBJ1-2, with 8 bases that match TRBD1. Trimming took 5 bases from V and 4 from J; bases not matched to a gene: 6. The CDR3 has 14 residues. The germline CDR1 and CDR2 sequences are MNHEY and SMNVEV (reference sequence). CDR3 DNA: TGTGCCAGCAGTCCGACGGACAGGGTCTATGGCTACACCTTC. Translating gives CASSPTDRVYGYTF.

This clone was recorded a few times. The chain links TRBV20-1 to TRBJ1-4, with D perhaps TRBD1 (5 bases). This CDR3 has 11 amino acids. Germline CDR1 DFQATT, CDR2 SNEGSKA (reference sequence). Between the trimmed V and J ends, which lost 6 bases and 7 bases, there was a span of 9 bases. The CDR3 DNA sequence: TGCAGTGCAGGGGATCTTGAAAAACTGTTTTTT. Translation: CSAGDLEKLFF.

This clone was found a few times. CDR3 sequence (DNA): TGTGCCAGCAGCCCCAGGAGCGGGGGTGCCTCTGGGGCCAACGTCCTGACTTTC. Amino acid sequence: CASSPRSGGASGANVLTF. This chain connects TRBV7-6 to TRBJ2-6, with 8 bases fitting TRBD2. Germline V gene sequence: CDR1 SGHVS, CDR2 FNYEAQ. Unmatched junction bases numbered 9, after V lost 5 bases and J lost 0 bases. The CDR3 totals 18 residues.

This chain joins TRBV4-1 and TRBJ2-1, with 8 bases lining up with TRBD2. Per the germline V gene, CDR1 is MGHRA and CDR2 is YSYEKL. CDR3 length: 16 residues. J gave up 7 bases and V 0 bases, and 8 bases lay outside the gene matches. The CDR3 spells CASSQDAAGVWNEQFF. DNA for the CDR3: TGCGCCAGCAGCCAAGATGCAGCGGGAGTATGGAATGAGCAGTTCTTC.

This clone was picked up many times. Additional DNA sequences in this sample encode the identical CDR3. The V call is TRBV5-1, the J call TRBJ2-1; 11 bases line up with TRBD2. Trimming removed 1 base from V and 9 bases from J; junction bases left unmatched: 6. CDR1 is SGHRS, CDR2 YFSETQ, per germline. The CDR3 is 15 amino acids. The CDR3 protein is CASSLLAGGPGEQFF. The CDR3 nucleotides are TGCGCCAGCAGCTTGTTAGCGGGAGGGCCAGGTGAGCAGTTCTTC.

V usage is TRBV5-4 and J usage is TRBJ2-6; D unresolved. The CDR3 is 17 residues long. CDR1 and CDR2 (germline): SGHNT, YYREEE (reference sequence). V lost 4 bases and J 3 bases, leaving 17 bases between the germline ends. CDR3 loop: CASSLLGVRNGANVLTF. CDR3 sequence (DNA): TGTGCCAGCAGCCTCCTTGGTGTGCGGAATGGGGCCAACGTCCTGACTTTC.